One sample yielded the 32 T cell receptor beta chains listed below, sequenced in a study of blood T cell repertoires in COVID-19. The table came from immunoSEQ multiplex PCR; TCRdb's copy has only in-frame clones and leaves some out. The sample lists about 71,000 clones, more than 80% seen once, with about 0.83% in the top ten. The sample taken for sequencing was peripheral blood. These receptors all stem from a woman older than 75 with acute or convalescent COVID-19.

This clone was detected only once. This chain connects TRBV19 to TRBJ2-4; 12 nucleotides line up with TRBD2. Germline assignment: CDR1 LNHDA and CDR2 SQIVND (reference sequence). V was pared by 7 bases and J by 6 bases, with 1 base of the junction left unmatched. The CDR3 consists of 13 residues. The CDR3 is CASTGLAGNIQYF. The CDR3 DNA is TGTGCCAGTACGGGACTAGCGGGAAACATTCAGTACTTC.

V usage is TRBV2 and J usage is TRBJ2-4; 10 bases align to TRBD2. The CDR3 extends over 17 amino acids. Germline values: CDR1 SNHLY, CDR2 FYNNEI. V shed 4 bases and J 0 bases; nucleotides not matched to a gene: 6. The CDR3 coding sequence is TGTGCCAGCAGTGGAGTAACTAGCGGGATAGCCAAAAACATTCAGTACTTC. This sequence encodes CASSGVTSGIAKNIQYF.

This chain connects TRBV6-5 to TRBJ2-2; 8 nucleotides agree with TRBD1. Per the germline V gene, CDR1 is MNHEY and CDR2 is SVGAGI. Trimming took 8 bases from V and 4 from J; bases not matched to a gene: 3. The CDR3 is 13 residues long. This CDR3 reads CASDDRGTGELFF. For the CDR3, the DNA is TGTGCCAGCGACGACAGGGGCACCGGGGAGCTGTTTTTT.

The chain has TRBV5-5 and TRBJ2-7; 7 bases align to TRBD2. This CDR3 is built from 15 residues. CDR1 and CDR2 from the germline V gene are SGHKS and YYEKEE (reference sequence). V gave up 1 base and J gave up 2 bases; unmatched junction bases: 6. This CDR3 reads CASSLYSGQTYEQYF. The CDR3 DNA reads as TGTGCCAGCAGCTTGTATAGCGGGCAGACCTACGAGCAGTACTTC.

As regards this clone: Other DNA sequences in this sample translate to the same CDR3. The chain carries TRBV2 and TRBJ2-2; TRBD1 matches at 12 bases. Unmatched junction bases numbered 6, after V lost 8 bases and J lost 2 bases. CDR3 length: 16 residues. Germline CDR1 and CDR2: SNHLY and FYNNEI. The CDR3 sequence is CASSRDRGLNTGELFF. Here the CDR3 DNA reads TGTGCCAGCTCCCGGGACAGGGGGCTTAACACCGGGGAGCTGTTTTTT.

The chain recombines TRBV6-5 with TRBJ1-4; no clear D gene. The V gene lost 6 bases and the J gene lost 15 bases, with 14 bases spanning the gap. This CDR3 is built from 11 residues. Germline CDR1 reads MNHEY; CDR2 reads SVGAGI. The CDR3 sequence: CASRNQAWVFF. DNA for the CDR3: TGTGCCAGCAGAAACCAGGCGTGGGTGTTTTTT.

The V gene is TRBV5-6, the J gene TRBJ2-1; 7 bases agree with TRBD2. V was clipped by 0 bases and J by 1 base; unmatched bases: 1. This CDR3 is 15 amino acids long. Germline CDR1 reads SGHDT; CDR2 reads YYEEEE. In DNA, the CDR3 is TGTGCCAGCAGCTTGGGACTAGCTTCCTACAATGAGCAGTTCTTC. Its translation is CASSLGLASYNEQFF. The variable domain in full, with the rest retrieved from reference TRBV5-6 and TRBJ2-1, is DAGVTQSPTHLIKTRGQQVTLRCSPKSGHDTVSWYQQALGQGPQFIFQYYEEEERQRGNFPDRFSGHQFPNYSSELNVNALLLGDSALYLCASSLGLASYNEQFFGPGTRLTVL.

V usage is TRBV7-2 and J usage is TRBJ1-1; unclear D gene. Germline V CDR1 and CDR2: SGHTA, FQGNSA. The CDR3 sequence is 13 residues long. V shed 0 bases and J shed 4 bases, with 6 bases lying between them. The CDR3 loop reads CASSLAEGTEAFF. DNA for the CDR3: TGTGCCAGCAGCTTAGCGGAGGGCACTGAAGCTTTCTTT.

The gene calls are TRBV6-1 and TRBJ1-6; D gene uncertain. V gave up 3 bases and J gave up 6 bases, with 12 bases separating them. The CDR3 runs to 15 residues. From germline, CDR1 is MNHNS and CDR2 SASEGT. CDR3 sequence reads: CASSELPTGNSPLHF. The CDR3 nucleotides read TGTGCCAGCAGTGAGCTCCCGACGGGTAATTCACCCCTCCACTTT.

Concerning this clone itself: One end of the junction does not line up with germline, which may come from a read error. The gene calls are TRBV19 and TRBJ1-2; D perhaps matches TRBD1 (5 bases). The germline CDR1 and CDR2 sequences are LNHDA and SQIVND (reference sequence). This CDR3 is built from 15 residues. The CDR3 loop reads CASSPTRRGRELSDF. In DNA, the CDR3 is TGTGCCAGTAGTCCCACCCGGAGGGGCAGGGAGCTTTCGGACTTC.

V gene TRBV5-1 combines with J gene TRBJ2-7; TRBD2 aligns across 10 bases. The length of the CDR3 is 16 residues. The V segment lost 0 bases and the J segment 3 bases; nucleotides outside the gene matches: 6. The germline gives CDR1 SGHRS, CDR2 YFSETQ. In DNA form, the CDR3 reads TGCGCCAGCAGCTTGGCCCAGTCTAGCGGGGGCTACGAGCAGTACTTC. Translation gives CASSLAQSSGGYEQYF.

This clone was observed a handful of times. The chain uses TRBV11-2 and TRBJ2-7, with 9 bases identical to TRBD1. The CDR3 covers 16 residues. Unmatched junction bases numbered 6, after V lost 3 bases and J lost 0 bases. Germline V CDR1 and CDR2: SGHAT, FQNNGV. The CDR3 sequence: CASSLGGTGTSYEQYF. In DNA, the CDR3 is TGTGCCAGCAGCTTGGGCGGGACAGGGACCTCCTACGAGCAGTACTTC.

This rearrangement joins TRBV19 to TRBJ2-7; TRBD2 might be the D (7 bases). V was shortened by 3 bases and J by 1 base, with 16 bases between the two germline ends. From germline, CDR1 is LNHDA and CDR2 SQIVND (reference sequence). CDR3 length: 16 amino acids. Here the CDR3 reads CASSILRGGGSYEQYF. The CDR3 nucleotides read TGTGCCAGTAGTATCCTACGGGGAGGGGGATCCTACGAGCAGTACTTC.

In DNA, the CDR3 is TGTGCCAGCAGTCCTTCTACCACCAGGGCCCAGTACTTC. Its protein is CASSPSTTRAQYF. The chain links TRBV12-3 or TRBV12-4 to TRBJ2-5, with D possibly matching TRBD1 (5 bases). Trimming left V 5 bases short and J 9 bases short, with 16 bases between. CDR3 length: 13 residues.

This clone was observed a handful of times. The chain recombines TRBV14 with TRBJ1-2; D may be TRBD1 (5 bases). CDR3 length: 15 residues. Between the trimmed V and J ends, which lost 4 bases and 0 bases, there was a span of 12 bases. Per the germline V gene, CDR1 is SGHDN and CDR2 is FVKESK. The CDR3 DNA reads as TGTGCCAGCAGCCTAACCGGGACTTCTAACTATGGCTACACCTTC. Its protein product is CASSLTGTSNYGYTF. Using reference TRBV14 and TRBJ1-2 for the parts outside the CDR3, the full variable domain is EAGVTQFPSHSVIEKGQTVTLRCDPISGHDNLYWYRRVMGKEIKFLLHFVKESKQDESGMPNNRFLAERTGGTYSTLKVQPAELEDSGVYFCASSLTGTSNYGYTFGSGTRLTVV.

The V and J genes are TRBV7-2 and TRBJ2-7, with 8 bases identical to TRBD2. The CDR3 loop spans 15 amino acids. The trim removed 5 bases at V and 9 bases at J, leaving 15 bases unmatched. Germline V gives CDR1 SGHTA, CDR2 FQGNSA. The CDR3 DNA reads TGTGCCAGCAGCCCGGCCCCCCGAGGGAGCGGGGGGCAGTACTTC. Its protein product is CASSPAPRGSGGQYF.

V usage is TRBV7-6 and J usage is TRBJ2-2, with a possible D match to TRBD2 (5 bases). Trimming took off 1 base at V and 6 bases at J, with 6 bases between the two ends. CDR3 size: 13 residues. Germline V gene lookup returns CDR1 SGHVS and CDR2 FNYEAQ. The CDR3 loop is CASSLERAGELFF. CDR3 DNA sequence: TGTGCCAGCAGCTTAGAGAGGGCCGGGGAGCTGTTTTTT.

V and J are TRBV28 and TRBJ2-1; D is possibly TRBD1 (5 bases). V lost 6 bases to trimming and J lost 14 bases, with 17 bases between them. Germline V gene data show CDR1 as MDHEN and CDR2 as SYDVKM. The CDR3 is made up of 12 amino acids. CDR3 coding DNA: TGTGCCAGCAGCCAGGGAAGAGCACTGGAGTTCTTC. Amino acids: CASSQGRALEFF. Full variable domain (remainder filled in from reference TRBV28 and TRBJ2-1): DVKVTQSSRYLVKRTGEKVFLECVQDMDHENMFWYRQDPGLGLRLIYFSYDVKMKEKGDIPEGYSVSREKKERFSLILESASTNQTSMYLCASSQGRALEFFGPGTRLTVL.

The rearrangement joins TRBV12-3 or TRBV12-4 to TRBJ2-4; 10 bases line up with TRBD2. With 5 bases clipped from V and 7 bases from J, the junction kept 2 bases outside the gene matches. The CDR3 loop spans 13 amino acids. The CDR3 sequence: CASSLGLANIQYF. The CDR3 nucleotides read TGTGCCAGCAGTCTGGGACTAGCGAACATTCAGTACTTC.

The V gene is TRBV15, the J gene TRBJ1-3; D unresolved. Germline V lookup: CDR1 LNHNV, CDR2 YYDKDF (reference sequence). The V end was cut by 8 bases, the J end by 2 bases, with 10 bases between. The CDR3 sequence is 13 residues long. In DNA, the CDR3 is TGTGCCACCTCCACTCAGGCTGGAAACACCATATATTTT. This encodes CATSTQAGNTIYF.

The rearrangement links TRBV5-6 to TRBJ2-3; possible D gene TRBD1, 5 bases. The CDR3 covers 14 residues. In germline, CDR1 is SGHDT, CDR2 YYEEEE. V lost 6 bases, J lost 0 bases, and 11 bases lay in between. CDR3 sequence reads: CASKPGISTDTQYF. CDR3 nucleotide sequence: TGTGCCAGCAAGCCAGGGATTAGCACAGATACGCAGTATTTT.

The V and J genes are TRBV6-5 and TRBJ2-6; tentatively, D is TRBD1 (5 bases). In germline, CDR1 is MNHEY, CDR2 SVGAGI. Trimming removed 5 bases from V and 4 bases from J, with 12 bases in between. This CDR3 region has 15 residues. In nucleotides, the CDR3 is TGTGCCAGCAGTAACCAGGGCGGAGGGGCCAACGTCCTGACTTTC. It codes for CASSNQGGGANVLTF.

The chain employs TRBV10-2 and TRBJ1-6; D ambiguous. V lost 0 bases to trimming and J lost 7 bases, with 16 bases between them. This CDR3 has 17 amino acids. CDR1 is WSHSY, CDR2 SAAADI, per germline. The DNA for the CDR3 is TGCGCCAGCAGTGAGTCGGCCCGTGATGGTTGGAATTCACCCCTCCACTTT. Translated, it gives CASSESARDGWNSPLHF.

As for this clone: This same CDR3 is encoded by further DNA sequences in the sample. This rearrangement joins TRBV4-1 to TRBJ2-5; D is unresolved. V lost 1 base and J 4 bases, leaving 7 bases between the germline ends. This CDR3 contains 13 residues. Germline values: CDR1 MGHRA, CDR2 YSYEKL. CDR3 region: CASSQGRGETQYF. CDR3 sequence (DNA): TGCGCCAGCAGCCAAGGACGAGGAGAGACCCAGTACTTC.

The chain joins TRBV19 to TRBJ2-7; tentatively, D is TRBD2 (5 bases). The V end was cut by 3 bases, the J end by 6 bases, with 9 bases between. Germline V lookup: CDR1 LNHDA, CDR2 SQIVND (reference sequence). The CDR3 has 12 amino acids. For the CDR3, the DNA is TGTGCCAGTAGTATCACGGGGAGCGAGCAGTACTTC. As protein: CASSITGSEQYF. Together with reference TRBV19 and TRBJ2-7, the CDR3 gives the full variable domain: DGGITQSPKYLFRKEGQNVTLSCEQNLNHDAMYWYRQDPGQGLRLIYYSQIVNDFQKGDIAEGYSVSREKKESFPLTVTSAQKNPTAFYLCASSITGSEQYFGPGTRLTVT.

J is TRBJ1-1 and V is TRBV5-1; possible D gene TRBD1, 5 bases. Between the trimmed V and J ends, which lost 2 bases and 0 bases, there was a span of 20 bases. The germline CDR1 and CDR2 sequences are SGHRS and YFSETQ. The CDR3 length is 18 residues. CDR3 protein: CASSFIWGIQSMNTEAFF. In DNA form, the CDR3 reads TGCGCCAGCAGCTTCATTTGGGGCATCCAATCCATGAACACTGAAGCTTTCTTT.

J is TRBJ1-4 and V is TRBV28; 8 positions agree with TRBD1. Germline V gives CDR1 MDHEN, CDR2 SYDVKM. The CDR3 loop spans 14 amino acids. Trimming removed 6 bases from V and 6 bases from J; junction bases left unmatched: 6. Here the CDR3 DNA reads TGTGCCAGCAGGGGCACAGGGGGGGATGAAAAACTGTTTTTT. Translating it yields CASRGTGGDEKLFF.

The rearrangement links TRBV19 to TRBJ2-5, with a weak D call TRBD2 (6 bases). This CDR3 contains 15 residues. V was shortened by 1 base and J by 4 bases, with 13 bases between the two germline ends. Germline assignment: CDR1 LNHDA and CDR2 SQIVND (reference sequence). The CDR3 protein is CASSIGRGRGETQYF. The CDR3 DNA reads TGTGCCAGTAGTATAGGGAGGGGAAGGGGAGAGACCCAGTACTTC.

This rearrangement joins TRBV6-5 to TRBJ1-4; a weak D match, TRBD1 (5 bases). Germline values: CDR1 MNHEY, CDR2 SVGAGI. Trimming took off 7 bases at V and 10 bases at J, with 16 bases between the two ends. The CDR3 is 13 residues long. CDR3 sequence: CASNPWEGLKLFF. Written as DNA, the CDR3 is TGTGCCAGCAACCCCTGGGAGGGGTTAAAACTGTTTTTT.

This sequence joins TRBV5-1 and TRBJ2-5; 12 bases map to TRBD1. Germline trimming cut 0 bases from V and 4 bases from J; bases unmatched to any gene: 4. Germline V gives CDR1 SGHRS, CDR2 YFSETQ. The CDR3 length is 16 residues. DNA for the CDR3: TGCGCCAGCAGCTTGGGGGACAGGGGGCAAGGAGAGACCCAGTACTTC. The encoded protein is CASSLGDRGQGETQYF. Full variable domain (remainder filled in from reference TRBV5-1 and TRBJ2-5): KAGVTQTPRYLIKTRGQQVTLSCSPISGHRSVSWYQQTPGQGLQFLFEYFSETQRNKGNFPGRFSGRQFSNSRSEMNVSTLELGDSALYLCASSLGDRGQGETQYFGPGTRLLVL.

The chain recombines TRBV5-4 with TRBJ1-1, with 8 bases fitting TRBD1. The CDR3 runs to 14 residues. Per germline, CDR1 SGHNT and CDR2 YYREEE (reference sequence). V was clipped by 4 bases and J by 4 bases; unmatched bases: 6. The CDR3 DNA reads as TGTGCCAGCAGCGGACAGGGCGAGGGCACTGAAGCTTTCTTT. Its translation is CASSGQGEGTEAFF.

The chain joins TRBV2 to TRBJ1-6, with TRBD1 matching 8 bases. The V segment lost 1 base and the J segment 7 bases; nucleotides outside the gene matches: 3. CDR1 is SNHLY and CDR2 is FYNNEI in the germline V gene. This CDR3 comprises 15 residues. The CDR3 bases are TGTGCCAGCAGTGAAGTGCGGACAGGGAATTCACCCCTCCACTTT. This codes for CASSEVRTGNSPLHF.